This TCR beta chain came from a study of T cells in localized non-small cell lung cancer. The study's findings and limits: Sequencing, confined to only one tumor region, leaves heterogeneity possible. Uninvolved adjacent lung had the highest recorded T cell clonality, with tumor below it. A median approximately 61 of the top 100 tumor clones appeared in adjacent lung. Elevated blood T cell density was associated with longer overall survival.

Germline V CDR1 and CDR2: KGHSH, LQKENI. This CDR3 comprises 16 residues. V lost 3 bases, J lost 1 base, and 15 bases lay in between. In regard to this clone: The antigen remains undetermined.

Profiling relied on immunoSEQ multiplex PCR, and the TCRdb table lists in-frame clones only, not all of them. The data show approximately 65,000 clones, roughly 81% seen once. The chain is built from TRBV18 and TRBJ1-1, with a weak D call TRBD1 (6 bases). The starting material was PBMCs, obtained before any cancer treatment. The clonotype originates from a man between 40 and 75 years old with stage II lung adenocarcinoma. The CDR3 loop reads CASSPNPGQTNTEAFF. The CDR3 DNA reads as TGTGCCAGCTCACCCAACCCCGGACAGACGAACACTGAAGCTTTCTTT.